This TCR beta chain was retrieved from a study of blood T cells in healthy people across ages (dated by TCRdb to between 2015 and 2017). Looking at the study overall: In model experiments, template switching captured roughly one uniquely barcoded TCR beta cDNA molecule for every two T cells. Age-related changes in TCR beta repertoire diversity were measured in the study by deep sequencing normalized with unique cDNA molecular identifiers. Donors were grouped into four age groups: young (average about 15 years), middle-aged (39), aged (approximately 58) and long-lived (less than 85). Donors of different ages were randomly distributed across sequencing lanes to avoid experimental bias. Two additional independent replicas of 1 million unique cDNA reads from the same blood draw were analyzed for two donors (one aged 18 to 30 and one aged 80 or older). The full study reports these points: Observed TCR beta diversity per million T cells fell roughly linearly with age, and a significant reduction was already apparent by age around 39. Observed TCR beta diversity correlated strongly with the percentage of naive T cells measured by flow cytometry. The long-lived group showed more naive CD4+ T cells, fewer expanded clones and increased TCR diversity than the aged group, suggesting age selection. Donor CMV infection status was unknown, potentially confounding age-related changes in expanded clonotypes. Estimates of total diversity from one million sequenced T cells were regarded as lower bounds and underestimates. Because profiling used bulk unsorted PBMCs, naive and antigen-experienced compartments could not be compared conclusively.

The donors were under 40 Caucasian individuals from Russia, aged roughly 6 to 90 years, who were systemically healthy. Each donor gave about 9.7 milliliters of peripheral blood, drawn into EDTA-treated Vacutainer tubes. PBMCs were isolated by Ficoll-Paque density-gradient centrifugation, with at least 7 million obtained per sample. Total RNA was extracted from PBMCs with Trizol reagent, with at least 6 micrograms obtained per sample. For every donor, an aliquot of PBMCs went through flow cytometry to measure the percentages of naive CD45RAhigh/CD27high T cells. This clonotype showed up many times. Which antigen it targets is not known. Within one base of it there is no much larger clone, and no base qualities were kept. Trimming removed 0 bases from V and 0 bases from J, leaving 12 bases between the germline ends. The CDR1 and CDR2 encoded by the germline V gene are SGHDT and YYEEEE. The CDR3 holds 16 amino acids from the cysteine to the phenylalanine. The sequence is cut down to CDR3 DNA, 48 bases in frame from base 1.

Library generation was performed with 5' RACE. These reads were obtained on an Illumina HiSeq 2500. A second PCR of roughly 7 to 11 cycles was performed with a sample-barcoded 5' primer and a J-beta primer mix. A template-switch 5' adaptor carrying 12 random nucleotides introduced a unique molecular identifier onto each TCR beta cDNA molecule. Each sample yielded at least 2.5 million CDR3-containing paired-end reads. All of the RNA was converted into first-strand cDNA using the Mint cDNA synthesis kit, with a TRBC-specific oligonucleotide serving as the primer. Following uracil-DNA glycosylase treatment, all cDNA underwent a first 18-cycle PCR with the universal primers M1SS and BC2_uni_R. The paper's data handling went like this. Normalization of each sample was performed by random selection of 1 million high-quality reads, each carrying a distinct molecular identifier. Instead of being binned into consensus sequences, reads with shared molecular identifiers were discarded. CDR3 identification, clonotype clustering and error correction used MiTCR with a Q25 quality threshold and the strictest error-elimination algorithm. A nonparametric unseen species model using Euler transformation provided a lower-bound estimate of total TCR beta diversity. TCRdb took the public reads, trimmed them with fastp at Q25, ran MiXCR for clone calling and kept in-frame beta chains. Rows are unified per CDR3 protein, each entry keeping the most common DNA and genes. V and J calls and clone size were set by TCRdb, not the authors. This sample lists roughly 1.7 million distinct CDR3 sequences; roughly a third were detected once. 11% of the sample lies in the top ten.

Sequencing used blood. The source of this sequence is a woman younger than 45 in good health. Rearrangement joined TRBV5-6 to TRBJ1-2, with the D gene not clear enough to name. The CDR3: CASSLVGSDSNYGYTF. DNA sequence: TGTGCCAGCAGCTTGGTCGGATCAGACTCTAACTATGGCTACACCTTC.